A single sample gave rise to the 3 T cell receptor beta chains below, sequenced in a study of beta chain features in type 1 diabetes. The study reverse transcribed the entire isolated RNA, so it sequenced expressed TCRB transcripts. Libraries were prepared by immunoSEQ multiplex PCR; TCRdb keeps only in-frame clonotypes and omits some of them. This table holds around 310,000 clones, approximately 10% found once. Material for sequencing was naive CD4+ T cells from blood. These receptors came from a young woman in good health.

The chain combines TRBV7-2 with TRBJ2-3; TRBD2 agrees at 11 bases. Per germline, CDR1 SGHTA and CDR2 FQGNSA. This CDR3 region has 14 residues. The CDR3 reads CAAQLAGGTDTQYF. CDR3 bases: TGTGCTGCGCAACTAGCGGGAGGCACAGATACGCAGTATTTT.

Only a few counts were recorded for this clone. This chain uses TRBV5-1 with TRBJ2-3, with TRBD2 identical over 7 bases. The junction had 4 bases not matched to a gene; V was cut back by 0 bases and J by 0 bases. In germline, CDR1 is SGHRS, CDR2 YFSETQ. This CDR3 has 16 amino acids. DNA of the CDR3: TGCGCCAGCAGCTTGGATGCGGGAGCCAGCACAGATACGCAGTATTTT. It codes for CASSLDAGASTDTQYF.

The rearrangement uses TRBV18 and TRBJ1-5; D is uncertain. The CDR3 is 15 residues long. Per germline, CDR1 KGHSH and CDR2 LQKENI. The germline V and J ends were trimmed by 3 bases and 7 bases, with 16 bases remaining between them. CDR3 region: CASSPEGGMEQPQHF. The CDR3, as DNA: TGTGCCAGCTCACCGGAGGGAGGGATGGAGCAGCCCCAGCATTTT.